What follows are 11 T cell receptor beta chains derived from one specimen sequenced in a study of CD8 T cells in Susac syndrome. RNA in amounts of roughly 0.45 to 1 ug was reverse transcribed with random hexamers. TCRdb redid the calling of the immunoSEQ multiplex PCR reads with MiXCR, one entry per CDR3 protein. The table includes around 280,000 distinct CDR3 sequences, around 83% detected once. The sample was CD8+ T cells from PBMCs. These receptors all stem from a human donor with multiple sclerosis.

This chain links TRBV5-1 with TRBJ2-1; TRBD1 is a possible D gene (6 bases). Germline V gene data show CDR1 as SGHRS and CDR2 as YFSETQ. This CDR3 is built from 15 residues. Trimming removed 4 bases at V and 6 bases at J, with 17 bases between. In DNA, the CDR3 is TGCGCCAGCAGCCCTGATAGGGGGTGGTCCAATGAGCAGTTCTTC. As protein: CASSPDRGWSNEQFF.

This chain uses TRBV6-5 with TRBJ2-7; tentative D call: TRBD1 (6 bases). CDR3 length: 14 amino acids. Trimming shortened V by 2 bases and J by 3 bases, and 11 bases separated the two germline ends. Germline CDR1 is MNHEY and CDR2 is SVGAGI. The CDR3 sequence is CASSYESDSYEQYF. CDR3 DNA: TGTGCCAGCAGTTACGAATCGGACAGCTACGAGCAGTACTTC.

The chain joins TRBV20-1 to TRBJ2-7, with TRBD2 as a possible D gene (5 bases). Germline V gene data show CDR1 as DFQATT and CDR2 as SNEGSKA (reference sequence). The V gene lost 3 bases and the J gene lost 5 bases, with 11 bases spanning the gap. This CDR3 has 12 residues. The CDR3 region has the DNA TGCAGTGCTAGGTCCGAGGGCCACGAGCAGTACTTC. Its translation is CSARSEGHEQYF.

The chain employs TRBV10-1 and TRBJ2-1; no clear D gene. Germline CDR1 and CDR2: WNHNN and SYGVQD (reference sequence). The V gene lost 8 bases and the J gene lost 6 bases, with 14 bases spanning the gap. The length of the CDR3 is 13 residues. The CDR3 is CASSPSLRNEQFF. The CDR3 DNA reads as TGCGCCAGCTCCCCGTCCCTACGCAATGAGCAGTTCTTC.

The J gene is TRBJ1-1, the V gene TRBV19; D not certain. Germline V gene sequence: CDR1 LNHDA, CDR2 SQIVND (reference sequence). The CDR3 length is 14 residues. The V gene lost 1 base and the J gene lost 2 bases, with 8 bases spanning the gap. CDR3 nucleotide sequence: TGTGCCAGTAGTATAGTCGCCAGTAACACTGAAGCTTTCTTT. Translated: CASSIVASNTEAFF. The variable domain in full, completed from reference TRBV19 and TRBJ1-1, reads DGGITQSPKYLFRKEGQNVTLSCEQNLNHDAMYWYRQDPGQGLRLIYYSQIVNDFQKGDIAEGYSVSREKKESFPLTVTSAQKNPTAFYLCASSIVASNTEAFFGQGTRLTVV.

This clonotype has only a few counts. J is TRBJ2-7 and V is TRBV6-5; 7 bases map to TRBD1. J lost 3 bases, V lost 6 bases, and 5 bases had no gene match. CDR3 length: 13 residues. Per the germline V gene, CDR1 is MNHEY and CDR2 is SVGAGI. CDR3 DNA: TGTGCCAGCAGATTGGGACAGAGCTACGAGCAGTACTTC. Translated, it gives CASRLGQSYEQYF.

This clonotype was found a few times. V is TRBV11-2 and J is TRBJ2-7; no clear D gene. V lost 5 bases and J 3 bases, leaving 5 bases between the germline ends. The length of the CDR3 is 11 residues. The germline gives CDR1 SGHAT, CDR2 FQNNGV. CDR3 DNA: TGTGCCAGCAGCGAACTCTACGAGCAGTACTTC. Amino acids: CASSELYEQYF. Together with reference TRBV11-2 and TRBJ2-7, the CDR3 gives the full variable domain: EAGVAQSPRYKIIEKRQSVAFWCNPISGHATLYWYQQILGQGPKLLIQFQNNGVVDDSQLPKDRFSAERLKGVDSTLKIQPAKLEDSAVYLCASSELYEQYFGPGTRLTVT.

V gene TRBV14 combines with J gene TRBJ1-2, with 11 bases lining up with TRBD1. Germline values: CDR1 SGHDN, CDR2 FVKESK. The CDR3 is 15 residues long. Trimming took 4 bases from V and 6 from J; bases not matched to a gene: 7. The CDR3: CASSRSRTGGDGYTF. The DNA of the CDR3 is TGTGCCAGCAGCCGAAGCCGGACAGGGGGCGATGGCTACACCTTC.

The chain links TRBV27 to TRBJ2-3; D unresolved. The CDR3 is 13 amino acids. V lost 8 bases to trimming and J lost 2 bases, with 11 bases between them. The germline V gene has CDR1 MNHEY and CDR2 SMNVEV (reference sequence). CDR3 amino acids: CASSHSITDTQYF. In DNA form, the CDR3 reads TGTGCCAGCTCCCACAGCATCACAGATACGCAGTATTTT.

This clonotype was counted between two and nine times. This sequence joins TRBV2 and TRBJ2-1; the D is unclear. This CDR3 region has 13 residues. Trimming cost V 3 bases and J 4 bases, with 7 bases left between them. Germline CDR1 reads SNHLY; CDR2 reads FYNNEI. CDR3 sequence reads: CASSDGPYNEQFF. DNA for the CDR3: TGTGCCAGCAGTGATGGTCCTTACAATGAGCAGTTCTTC. Looking up the rest from reference TRBV2 and TRBJ2-1 gives the full variable domain: EPEVTQTPSHQVTQMGQEVILRCVPISNHLYFYWYRQILGQKVEFLVSFYNNEISEKSEIFDDQFSVERPDGSNFTLKIRSTKLEDSAMYFCASSDGPYNEQFFGPGTRLTVL.

The chain has TRBV4-1 and TRBJ2-1, with 8 nucleotides matching TRBD2. The V gene end was trimmed by 0 bases and the J gene end by 9 bases; junction bases not matched to a gene: 7. The germline V gene encodes CDR1 MGHRA and CDR2 YSYEKL. This CDR3 region has 15 residues. The CDR3 DNA reads TGCGCCAGCAGCCAAGACGCCGGGAGGGCCCGTGAGCAGTTCTTC. Its protein product is CASSQDAGRAREQFF.